A single sample is the source of the 25 T cell receptor beta chains below, sequenced in a study of metastatic and nonmetastatic thyroid tumors. TCRdb recomputed clones from the PCR reads via MiXCR. The top ten clones hold more than 12% of a sample with tens of thousands of clones, 20% to 30% of them seen once. All patients were untreated before thyroid surgery. Sequenced input: tumor tissue. These receptors were obtained from a female donor with papillary thyroid cancer or a benign thyroid nodule (not recorded which). Some clones in this sample may be carry-over from other donors' samples.

In this sample, this clone turned up many times. The J gene is TRBJ1-1, the V gene TRBV20-1; no clear D. This CDR3 has 14 amino acids. Germline CDR1 reads DFQATT; CDR2 reads SNEGSKA (reference sequence). V lost 3 bases, J lost 1 base, and 12 bases lay in between. The CDR3 here is CSASYDRRNTEAFF. DNA for the CDR3: TGCAGTGCTAGTTACGACCGAAGGAACACTGAAGCTTTCTTT.

This chain connects TRBV18 to TRBJ2-7; TRBD1 or TRBD2 may be the D gene (6 bases each). This CDR3 comprises 14 residues. The germline gives CDR1 KGHSH, CDR2 LQKENI. The germline V and J ends were trimmed by 4 bases and 2 bases, with 12 bases remaining between them. The CDR3, as DNA: TGTGCCAGCTCACGGGGGGCGCAAACCTACGAGCAGTACTTC. It is translated as CASSRGAQTYEQYF.

In this sample, this clone turned up many times. CDR3 protein: CASSYPSTTEAFF. The DNA for the CDR3 is TGTGCCAGCAGTTATCCCAGCACAACTGAAGCTTTCTTT. The V call is TRBV6-2 or TRBV6-3, the J call TRBJ1-1, with unresolved D. CDR3 length equals 13 residues. Per the germline V gene, CDR1 is MNHEY and CDR2 is SVGEGT. The V and J ends lost 3 bases and 5 bases respectively, with 10 bases between them.

Worth noting for this clone: Compared with germline, one end of the junction differs, possibly owing to a read error. The genes are TRBV15 and TRBJ2-7; a weak D match, TRBD1 (6 bases). In germline, CDR1 is LNHNV, CDR2 YYDKDF (reference sequence). CDR3 length: 14 amino acids. The chain's CDR3 is CATSSLQGSFEQYF. CDR3 in DNA: TGTGCCACCAGCAGTTTACAGGGTTCCTTCGAGCAGTACTTC.

The table lists this clone with many counts. The chain uses TRBV19 and TRBJ1-1; possibly TRBD1 for D (5 bases). There are 15 residues in the CDR3. Germline CDR1 and CDR2: LNHDA and SQIVND (reference sequence). V shed 5 bases and J shed 2 bases, with 15 bases lying between them. Here the CDR3 DNA reads TGTGCCAGTAGTTCGGGGCGAGAAGCCAACACTGAAGCTTTCTTT. This gives the protein CASSSGREANTEAFF. Based on the CDR3 plus reference TRBV19 and TRBJ1-1, the full variable domain is DGGITQSPKYLFRKEGQNVTLSCEQNLNHDAMYWYRQDPGQGLRLIYYSQIVNDFQKGDIAEGYSVSREKKESFPLTVTSAQKNPTAFYLCASSSGREANTEAFFGQGTRLTVV.

This clone was seen repeatedly, ten times or more. The chain combines TRBV3-1 with TRBJ2-1; D remains ambiguous. Trimming took off 2 bases at V and 4 bases at J, with 24 bases between the two ends. The CDR3 extends over 19 amino acids. Germline CDR1 and CDR2: LGHDT and YNNKEL (reference sequence). The CDR3 DNA follows: TGTGCCAGCAGCCAATTAAGGGATTCCAGGACCCCCACTTACAATGAGCAGTTCTTC. Residues: CASSQLRDSRTPTYNEQFF.

This clone was seen many times. V gene TRBV6-6 combines with J gene TRBJ2-3; D unresolved. The CDR3 is 17 amino acids. In germline, CDR1 is MNHNY, CDR2 SVGAGI (reference sequence). The germline V and J ends were trimmed by 5 bases and 6 bases, with 24 bases remaining between them. CDR3 in DNA: TGTGCCAGCAGTACCGGTCGGCCTCGATCCTCTTACGATACGCAGTATTTT. It yields the protein CASSTGRPRSSYDTQYF.

The chain recombines TRBV5-1 with TRBJ2-7; D perhaps matches TRBD1 (6 bases). The CDR3 sequence is 15 residues long. Germline CDR1 SGHRS, CDR2 YFSETQ. Trimming took off 4 bases at V and 2 bases at J, with 16 bases between the two ends. CDR3 sequence (DNA): TGCGCCAGCAGCCTCCAGGGGATATGGACCTACGAGCAGTACTTC. Translated: CASSLQGIWTYEQYF.

This clone was counted at least ten times. The chain is built from TRBV7-9 and TRBJ2-2, with D possibly being TRBD1 (6 bases). Deletions cut 6 bases from V and 0 bases from J, with 11 bases between. The germline CDR1 and CDR2 sequences are SEHNR and FQNEAQ (reference sequence). The CDR3 runs 15 residues. CDR3 residues: CASSFTGPNTGELFF. The DNA of the CDR3 is TGTGCCAGCAGTTTTACAGGGCCGAACACCGGGGAGCTGTTTTTT.

This clone was seen only a few times. A junction end diverges from the germline sequence, so it may reflect a read error. The gene calls are TRBV10-2 and TRBJ2-1, with 10 positions matching TRBD2. Germline CDR1 and CDR2: WSHSY and SAAADI. The CDR3 totals 15 residues. The CDR3 DNA reads TGCGCCAGCAGGGGGCTAGCGGGGGCCACAAATGAGCGGTTCTTC. It codes for CASRGLAGATNERFF.

This clone was detected ten times or more. The chain has TRBV6-4 and TRBJ1-1; 8 nucleotides agree with TRBD1. The CDR3 loop spans 14 amino acids. Per germline, CDR1 MRHNA and CDR2 SNTAGT. The ends lost 2 bases at V and 4 bases at J; junction bases unmatched: 3. The CDR3 coding sequence is TGTGCCAGCAGTGACACAGACAGGGGCACTGAAGCTTTCTTT. This gives the protein CASSDTDRGTEAFF.

This clone was seen only a few times. A much larger clone sits a single nucleotide away, making a read error possible. Because the CDR3 is missing its conserved closing phenylalanine or tryptophan, this is likely a read error. The chain links TRBV29-1 to TRBJ2-1; D uncertain. Trimming stripped 0 bases from V and 5 bases from J, with 8 bases between. The CDR3 consists of 13 residues. The germline CDR1 and CDR2 sequences are SQVTM and ANQGSEA. CDR3 in DNA: TGCAGCGTTGAAGATACGGTGGACAATGAGCAGTTCCTC. This sequence encodes CSVEDTVDNEQFL.

This clone was counted ten times or more. The V gene is TRBV9, the J gene TRBJ2-3; possibly TRBD2 for D (7 bases). CDR3 size: 15 residues. CDR1 is SGDLS, CDR2 YYNGEE, per germline. The germline V and J ends were trimmed by 2 bases and 4 bases, with 14 bases remaining between them. The CDR3 nucleotides are TGTGCCAGCAGCGTGGCGGGGGCGCCCGCAGATACGCAGTATTTT. It is translated as CASSVAGAPADTQYF.

This clone showed up just a few times. V and J are TRBV6-1 and TRBJ2-2, with 7 bases fitting TRBD2. The ends lost 8 bases at V and 4 bases at J; junction bases unmatched: 7. This CDR3 comprises 14 residues. From germline, CDR1 is MNHNS and CDR2 SASEGT. CDR3 nucleotide sequence: TGTGCCAGCCCGATGGGAGGGGTCACCGGGGAGCTGTTTTTT. It yields the protein CASPMGGVTGELFF.

The V and J genes are TRBV7-3 and TRBJ2-2; TRBD2 matches at 10 bases. The CDR3 runs to 17 residues. The junction had 9 bases not matched to a gene; V was cut back by 2 bases and J by 6 bases. Germline V gene sequence: CDR1 SGHTA, CDR2 FQGTGA. The CDR3 loop is CASSLGPPSGSAGELFF. The CDR3 DNA sequence: TGTGCCAGCAGCTTAGGTCCTCCTAGCGGGAGCGCCGGGGAGCTGTTTTTT. Complete variable domain (other parts from reference TRBV7-3 and TRBJ2-2): GAGVSQTPSNKVTEKGKYVELRCDPISGHTALYWYRQSLGQGPEFLIYFQGTGAADDSGLPNDRFFAVRPEGSVSTLKIQRTERGDSAVYLCASSLGPPSGSAGELFFGEGSRLTVL.

This clone was found many times. The chain combines TRBV20-1 with TRBJ2-1; 7 positions match TRBD1. V dropped 6 bases and J dropped 0; count of bases not matched to a gene: 8. Germline values: CDR1 DFQATT, CDR2 SNEGSKA (reference sequence). The CDR3 runs 15 residues. CDR3 sequence reads: CSASGQLSSYNEQFF. For the CDR3, the DNA is TGCAGTGCCTCGGGACAGCTGAGCTCCTACAATGAGCAGTTCTTC.

This clone has only one observation. The junction does not match germline at one end; this may be a read error. The J gene is TRBJ2-1, the V gene TRBV3-1, with a weak D call TRBD2 (5 bases). The germline gives CDR1 LGHDT, CDR2 YNNKEL (reference sequence). The CDR3 has 17 amino acids. Here the CDR3 reads CASSQNFPAWTPYDQFF. CDR3 in DNA: TGTGCCAGCAGCCAGAACTTTCCGGCCTGGACTCCTTATGATCAGTTCTTC.

V gene TRBV18 combines with J gene TRBJ1-3, with D possibly TRBD1 on 6 matching bases. From germline, CDR1 is KGHSH and CDR2 LQKENI. V was trimmed by 3 bases and J by 0 bases, leaving 15 bases between them. This CDR3 contains 17 residues. The CDR3 loop is CASSPAQGSLSGNTIYF. The CDR3 region has the DNA TGTGCCAGCTCACCGGCTCAGGGGTCGCTCTCTGGAAACACCATATATTTT.

V gene TRBV11-2 combines with J gene TRBJ2-7; 7 bases match TRBD1. Germline values: CDR1 SGHAT, CDR2 FQNNGV. Losses at the gene ends were 0 bases for V and 13 bases for J; bases not matched to a gene: 6. The CDR3 runs 12 residues. The CDR3 spells CASSLEGTEVYF. The CDR3 region has the DNA TGTGCCAGCAGCTTAGAGGGGACAGAGGTATACTTC.

This clone was observed at least ten times. The V and J genes are TRBV28 and TRBJ2-5; D could derive from TRBD1 or TRBD2 (6 bases each). The CDR3 has 15 amino acids. The V gene lost 3 bases and the J gene lost 5 bases, with 16 bases spanning the gap. Germline V CDR1 and CDR2: MDHEN, SYDVKM. The CDR3 reads CASSFMGGRLETQYF. The CDR3 DNA sequence: TGTGCCAGCAGTTTTATGGGGGGCCGGTTGGAGACCCAGTACTTC.

V gene TRBV18 combines with J gene TRBJ1-1, with D unclear. The V gene lost 5 bases and the J gene lost 3 bases, with 16 bases spanning the gap. This CDR3 is 15 amino acids long. Germline lookup yields CDR1 KGHSH and CDR2 LQKENI. The CDR3, as DNA: TGTGCCAGCTCAAAAGATAGTTGGGCTTACACTGAAGCTTTCTTT. This translates into CASSKDSWAYTEAFF.

The chain employs TRBV7-4 and TRBJ2-1, with TRBD2 matching over 12 bases. V was clipped by 4 bases and J by 7 bases; unmatched bases: 5. This CDR3 is built from 15 residues. The germline V gene has CDR1 SGHVT and CDR2 SQSDAQ. CDR3 nucleotides: TGTGCCAGCAGCTCCCTAGCGGGAGGGCCGAATGAGCAGTTCTTC. It encodes CASSSLAGGPNEQFF.

There are many counts of this clone. Other DNA sequences within the sample encode an identical CDR3. This chain joins TRBV2 and TRBJ1-1; possibly TRBD1 for D (6 bases). Trimming shortened V by 8 bases and J by 3 bases, and 10 bases separated the two germline ends. The CDR3 spans 12 residues. Germline V gene lookup returns CDR1 SNHLY and CDR2 FYNNEI. The CDR3 DNA sequence: TGTGCCAGCTCGGGACAAGACACTGAAGCTTTCTTT. Protein product: CASSGQDTEAFF.

This clone was counted ten times or more. Its ends do not fully match the called genes, so a read error is possible. The chain has TRBV3-1 and TRBJ1-5; no clear D. The CDR3 totals 13 residues. CDR1 LGHDT and CDR2 YNNKEL come from the germline V gene (reference sequence). CDR3 amino acids: CASSQEVNQSQHF. CDR3 DNA: TGTGCCAGCAGCCAAGAAGTAAATCAGTCCCAGCATTTT.

This clone was seen ten or more times. This chain connects TRBV19 to TRBJ2-5; TRBD1 is a possible D gene (6 bases). With 6 bases removed from V and 1 base from J, the gap between germline ends came to 9 bases. The CDR3 loop spans 13 amino acids. CDR1 is LNHDA and CDR2 is SQIVND in the germline V gene (reference sequence). For the CDR3, the DNA is TGTGCCAGTAGCCAGGGGCTCCAAGAGACCCAGTACTTC. Protein product: CASSQGLQETQYF.